This T cell receptor beta chain was identified in a study of T cell changes during pregnancy in multiple sclerosis. TCRdb's table, derived via immunoSEQ multiplex PCR, lists solely in-frame clones and lacks some. The sample consists of about 40,000 clones, 70% to 90% of them appearing once. This CDR3 spans 15 amino acids. Unmatched junction bases numbered 4, after V lost 3 bases and J lost 5 bases. Germline V gives CDR1 SNHLY, CDR2 FYNNEI. The sequence was collected from a female donor with multiple sclerosis, enrolled in a pregnancy study. V gene TRBV2 combines with J gene TRBJ2-2; 9 bases are a match to TRBD2. This specimen consisted of CD4+ T cells from peripheral blood mononuclear cells, obtained in the first trimester of pregnancy. The CDR3 DNA follows: TGTGCCAGCAGTGATAGTCTAGCGGGAACCGGGGAGCTGTTTTTT. The encoded protein is CASSDSLAGTGELFF. Full variable domain (outside the CDR3, taken from reference TRBV2 and TRBJ2-2): EPEVTQTPSHQVTQMGQEVILRCVPISNHLYFYWYRQILGQKVEFLVSFYNNEISEKSEIFDDQFSVERPDGSNFTLKIRSTKLEDSAMYFCASSDSLAGTGELFFGEGSRLTVL.